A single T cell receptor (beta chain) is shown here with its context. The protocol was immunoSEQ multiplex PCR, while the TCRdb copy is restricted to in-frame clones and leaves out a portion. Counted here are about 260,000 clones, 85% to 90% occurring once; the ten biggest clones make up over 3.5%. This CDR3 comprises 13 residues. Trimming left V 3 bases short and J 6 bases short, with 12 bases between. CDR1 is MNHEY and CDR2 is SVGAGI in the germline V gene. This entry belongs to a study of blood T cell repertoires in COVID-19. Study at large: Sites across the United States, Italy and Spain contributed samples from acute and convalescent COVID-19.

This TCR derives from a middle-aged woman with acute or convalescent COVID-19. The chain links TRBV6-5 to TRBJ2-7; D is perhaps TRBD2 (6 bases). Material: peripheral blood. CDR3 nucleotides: TGTGCCAGCAGTTATACCGTCGGGAGCGAGCAGTACGTC. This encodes CASSYTVGSEQYV.